This T cell receptor (beta chain) appears in the sequencing data of a study of CD8+ T cells in alopecia areata. Whole-study context: Tofacitinib dosing lasted 6 to 18 months, which was then followed by 6 months off drug. Study-level points and caveats: In scalp and blood, many expanded lesional clones persisted during tofacitinib. Normal skin's resident alphabeta T cells are sequenced alongside lesional scalp T cells. Association of baseline CD8+ expansion with response is uncertain owing to one nonresponder.

In regard to this clone: Its antigen is currently unknown.

The CDR3 runs 13 residues. V dropped 6 bases and J dropped 7 bases, with 15 bases sitting between them. Once RNA had been extracted, it was reverse transcribed into cDNA to act as the sequencing template. Some clones are missing from TCRdb's copy, which holds only in-frame ones; the method was immunoSEQ multiplex PCR. This table holds 150,000 to 200,000 clones, less than 70% found once. Noted treatment: oral pan-JAK inhibitor, 5-10 mg twice daily. The rearrangement links TRBV23-1 to TRBJ1-1; D call uncertain. TRBV23-1 is filed as an ORF, its function uncertain. This TCR came from a human donor with alopecia areata. Sequencing was performed on CD4+ T cells sorted from blood, taken between weeks 47 and 50, from a patient treated with tofacitinib. CDR3 DNA sequence: TGCGCCAGCAGGCAAGGACGTAATCTTGAAGCTTTCTTT. As protein: CASRQGRNLEAFF.